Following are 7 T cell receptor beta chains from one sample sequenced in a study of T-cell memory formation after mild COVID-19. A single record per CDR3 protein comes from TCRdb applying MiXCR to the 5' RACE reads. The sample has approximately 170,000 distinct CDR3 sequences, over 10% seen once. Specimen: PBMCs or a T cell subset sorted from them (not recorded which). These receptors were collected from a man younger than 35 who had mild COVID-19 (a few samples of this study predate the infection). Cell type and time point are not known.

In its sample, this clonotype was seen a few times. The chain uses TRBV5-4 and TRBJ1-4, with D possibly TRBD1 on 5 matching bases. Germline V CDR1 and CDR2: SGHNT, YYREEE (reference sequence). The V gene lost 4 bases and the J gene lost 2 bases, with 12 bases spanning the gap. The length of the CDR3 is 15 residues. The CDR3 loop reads CASSPGGDTNEKLFF. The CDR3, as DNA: TGTGCCAGCAGCCCCGGGGGAGACACTAATGAAAAACTGTTTTTT. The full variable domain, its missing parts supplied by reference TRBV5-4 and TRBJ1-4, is ETGVTQSPTHLIKTRGQQVTLRCSSQSGHNTVSWYQQALGQGPQFIFQYYREEENGRGNFPPRFSGLQFPNYSSELNVNALELDDSALYLCASSPGGDTNEKLFFGSGTQLSVL.

The CDR3 DNA reads TGCGCCAGCAGCCAGCCTCCGGGACAGGGGGCTGCTGGGGCCAACGTCCTGACTTTC. Translating it yields CASSQPPGQGAAGANVLTF. This chain joins TRBV4-3 and TRBJ2-6, with 12 bases aligning to TRBD1. The CDR3 runs to 19 residues. Losses at the gene ends were 3 bases for V and 2 bases for J; bases not matched to a gene: 8. Germline-derived CDR1 and CDR2 are LGHNA and YSLEER.

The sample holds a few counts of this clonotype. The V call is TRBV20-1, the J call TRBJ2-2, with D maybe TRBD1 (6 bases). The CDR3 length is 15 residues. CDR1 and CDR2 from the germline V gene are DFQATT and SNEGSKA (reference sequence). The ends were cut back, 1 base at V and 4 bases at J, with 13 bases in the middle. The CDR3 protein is CSARGRTAATGELFF. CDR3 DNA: TGCAGTGCTAGAGGACGGACAGCGGCCACCGGGGAGCTGTTTTTT.

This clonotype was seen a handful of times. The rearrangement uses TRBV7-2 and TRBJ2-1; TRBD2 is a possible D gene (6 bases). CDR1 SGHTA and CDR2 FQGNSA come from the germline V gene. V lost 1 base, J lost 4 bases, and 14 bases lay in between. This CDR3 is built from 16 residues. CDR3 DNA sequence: TGTGCCAGCAGCTTAGACGGTAGCGGCTCATACAATGAGCAGTTCTTC. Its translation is CASSLDGSGSYNEQFF.

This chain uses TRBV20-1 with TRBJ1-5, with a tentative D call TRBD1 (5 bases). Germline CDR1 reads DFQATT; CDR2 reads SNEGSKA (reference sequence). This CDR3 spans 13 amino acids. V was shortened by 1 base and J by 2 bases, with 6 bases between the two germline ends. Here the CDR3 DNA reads TGCAGTGCTAGAGGCAGGGGCAATCAGCCCCAGCATTTT. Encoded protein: CSARGRGNQPQHF.

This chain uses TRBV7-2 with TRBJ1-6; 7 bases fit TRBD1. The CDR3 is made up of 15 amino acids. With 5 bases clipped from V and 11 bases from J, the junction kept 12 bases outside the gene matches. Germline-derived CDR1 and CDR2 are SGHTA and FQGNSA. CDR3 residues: CASSIGTAERAPLHF. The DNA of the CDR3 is TGTGCCAGCAGCATTGGGACAGCGGAAAGGGCACCCCTCCACTTT.

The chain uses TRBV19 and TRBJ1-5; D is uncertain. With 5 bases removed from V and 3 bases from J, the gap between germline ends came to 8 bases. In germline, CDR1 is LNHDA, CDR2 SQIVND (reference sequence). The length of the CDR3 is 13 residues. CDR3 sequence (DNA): TGTGCCAGTAGTGAGGGCCCCAATCAGCCCCAGCATTTT. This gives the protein CASSEGPNQPQHF.